The sequence of this TCR beta chain was determined in a study of neurological immune-mediated disorders. The method for making cDNA was 5'RACE, and it used 10-nucleotide random UMIs. TCRdb reprocessed the 5' RACE reads via MiXCR and lists one record per CDR3 protein. Of about 50,000 distinct CDR3 sequences listed, 10% were seen once; the top ten hold under 2%. Described time point: longitudinal time-point 1 (baseline). Healthy control samples came from blood bank volunteers in Maryland, USA. For the unsorted libraries, 2 million PBMCs stored at -80 C served as input. There are many counts of this clonotype. Its antigen is unknown. Study-wide findings and caveats: No sharing of CDR3 amino acid sequences was observed among expanded clones across subjects, suggesting private repertoires in all groups.

The TCR comes from a woman aged 40 to 55 in good health. The sample consisted of PBMCs.

The DNA of the CDR3 is TGTGCCAGCAGCGTAGAAGGGACCTACACAGATACGCAGTATTTT. This gives the protein CASSVEGTYTDTQYF. The chain carries TRBV9 and TRBJ2-3; D tentatively fits TRBD1 or TRBD2 (5 bases each). The V end lost 0 bases, the J end lost 2 bases, and 10 bases lay between the germline ends. CDR1 is SGDLS, CDR2 YYNGEE, per germline. The CDR3 sequence is 15 residues long.